The rows below give T cell receptor beta chains drawn from one sample of a study of blood T cell repertoires in COVID-19. Libraries were prepared by immunoSEQ multiplex PCR; TCRdb keeps only in-frame clonotypes and omits some of them. The sample includes about 38,000 clones, about 87% of them seen just once. Sequencing was done on a sample of peripheral blood. These receptors were obtained from a human donor in a cohort sampled during active COVID-19. Both conserved end residues are part of each CDR3. The D gene is left open where the match is weak. Part of the rows lack a size; the others show once, few, many or a class for expanded clones.

j_gene	v_gene	d_gene	abundance	CDR3nt	CDR3aa
TRBJ2-7	TRBV9	NA	NA	TGTGCCAGCAGCGTAGGCGGGGCTAGCTCTTCCTACGAGCAGTACTTC	CASSVGGASSSYEQYF
TRBJ1-4	TRBV3-1/TRBV3-2	NA	NA	TGTGCCAGCAGCCGGACAGCAACTAATGAAAAACTGTTTTTT	CASSRTATNEKLFF
TRBJ2-1	TRBV2	TRBD2	NA	TGTGCCAGCAGGCCAAGCCGGACTAGCGGTTCCTACAATGAGCAGTTCTTC	CASRPSRTSGSYNEQFF
TRBJ2-1	TRBV11-2	TRBD1	few	TGTGCCAGCAGCCTGGGACAGGGAACGAGCAATGAGCAGTTCTTC	CASSLGQGTSNEQFF
TRBJ2-4	TRBV28	TRBD1	NA	TGTGCCAGCACCCAGGGGGTCCGGGTGCCCAAAAACATTCAGTACTTC	CASTQGVRVPKNIQYF
TRBJ1-1	TRBV18	NA	NA	TGTGCCAGCTCACCACATCAGGTTTTCACTGAAGCTTTCTTT	CASSPHQVFTEAFF
TRBJ2-7	TRBV19	TRBD1	NA	TGTGCCAGGACACAGGGGGTCGAGAGGGCGCAGCAGTACTTC	CARTQGVERAQQYF
TRBJ1-1	TRBV5-8	NA	NA	TGTGCCAGCAGCTTGGAGGGGCCCAGCAGGAACACTGAAGCTTTCTTT	CASSLEGPSRNTEAFF
TRBJ2-2	TRBV5-1	TRBD2	NA	TGCGCCAGCAGGATCGCGGGAGTGGCTGCCGGGGAGCTGTTTTTT	CASRIAGVAAGELFF
TRBJ2-2	TRBV13	TRBD1	NA	TGTGCCAGCAGCCCAGACAGGGGGCGGGACACCGGGGAGCTGTTTTTT	CASSPDRGRDTGELFF
TRBJ2-3	TRBV7-2	TRBD2	NA	TGTGCCAGCAGCTTACCTAGCGGGAGGGCCGGGAATACGCAGTATTTT	CASSLPSGRAGNTQYF
TRBJ1-2	TRBV12-3/TRBV12-4	TRBD1	NA	TGTGCCAGCAGTGCAACAGGGGGCCGACGCTACACCTTC	CASSATGGRRYTF
TRBJ2-7	TRBV30	NA	NA	TGTGCCTGGACCCCCCACGCGGGAAGTCCCCCCGAGCAGTACTTC	CAWTPHAGSPPEQYF
TRBJ1-5	TRBV5-6	NA	NA	TGTGCCAGCAGCCTCCAGGGCCGCAATCAGCCCCAGCATTTT	CASSLQGRNQPQHF
TRBJ1-4	TRBV18	NA	NA	TGTGCCAGCTCTAACCGAAGACAGGCCAGGTTGCTTGATGAAAAACTGTTTTTT	CASSNRRQARLLDEKLFF
TRBJ1-4	TRBV6-4	TRBD1	NA	TGTGCCAGCAGTGACCCTGGACAGGGAAGGAGGGAAAAACTGTTTTTT	CASSDPGQGRREKLFF
TRBJ2-7	TRBV2	NA	NA	TGTGCCAGCAGTGGCAGGGTTGTGTGGGAGCAGTACTTC	CASSGRVVWEQYF
TRBJ2-7	TRBV15	TRBD1	once	TGTGCCACCAGCAGAGACAGGACAGGGCAGGGCTACGAGCAGTACTTC	CATSRDRTGQGYEQYF
TRBJ1-1	TRBV18	NA	NA	TGTGCCAGCTCACCAGAGAGGGACACTGAAGCTTTCTTT	CASSPERDTEAFF
TRBJ2-7	TRBV13	NA	NA	TGTGCCAGCAGCTTAGGCCCTGGAGGGGGGGGGACGACCTACGAGCAGTACTTC	CASSLGPGGGGTTYEQYF
TRBJ1-1	TRBV29-1	NA	NA	TGCAGCGCCTCAGTAGGGGGGGACACTGAAGCTTTCTTT	CSASVGGDTEAFF
TRBJ1-1	TRBV11-3	NA	NA	TGTGCCAGCAGCTTGGGCAGGGGCCCTAACACTGAAGCTTTCTTT	CASSLGRGPNTEAFF
TRBJ1-6	TRBV4-2	TRBD1	NA	TGTGCCAGCAGCCAGGCCAAGGGGGCGTGGAGCTCCTATAATTCACCCCTCCACTTT	CASSQAKGAWSSYNSPLHF
TRBJ2-1	TRBV19	NA	NA	TGTGCCAGTAGTATCGGGATATACTACAATGAGCAGTTCTTC	CASSIGIYYNEQFF
TRBJ1-5	TRBV28	NA	NA	TGTGCCAGCAGTTTGCAGGGACAGCCCCAGCATTTT	CASSLQGQPQHF
TRBJ2-5	TRBV11-1	NA	NA	TGTGCCAGCAGCTTCCCGGGCGGGGAGACCCAGTACTTC	CASSFPGGETQYF
TRBJ1-2	TRBV7-9	TRBD1	NA	TGTGCCAGCAGCTTAGCGGGACAGGGGGTGCGTGGCTACACCTTC	CASSLAGQGVRGYTF
TRBJ2-5	TRBV3-1/TRBV3-2	NA	once	TGTGCCAGCAGCCCTCCGCCGGGGAGCGAACAGACCCAGTACTTC	CASSPPPGSEQTQYF
TRBJ2-1	TRBV20-1	NA	NA	TGCAGTGCTAGGAGGTGGAATGAGCAGTTCTTC	CSARRWNEQFF
TRBJ1-6	TRBV14	NA	NA	TGTGCCAGCAGCCCGGGAGTCTACGGCGATAATTCACCCCTCCACTTT	CASSPGVYGDNSPLHF
TRBJ2-2	TRBV7-9	TRBD2	NA	TGTGCCAGCAGCTCAAGACTAGCGGGATTCGGGGAGCTGTTTTTT	CASSSRLAGFGELFF
TRBJ1-1	TRBV28	NA	few	TGTGCCAGCAGTGGACACGTGAACACTGAAGCTTTCTTT	CASSGHVNTEAFF
TRBJ2-3	TRBV7-2	NA	NA	TGTGCCAGCACCCCCTTCAGCGGCCCCACAGATACGCAGTATTTT	CASTPFSGPTDTQYF
TRBJ1-1	TRBV29-1	TRBD1	NA	TGCAGCGTTTCAACCCTCGGGACAGGGGAAGGAGCTTTCTTT	CSVSTLGTGEGAFF
TRBJ1-5	TRBV6-5	TRBD1	NA	TGTGCCTCCCAGCGGGACAGGGGAATGGGACGTAAAGTGCATTTT	CASQRDRGMGRKVHF
TRBJ2-5	TRBV29-1	TRBD2	NA	TGCAGCGCGTCAGCTAGCGGGAGCGGTGAGACCCAGTACTTC	CSASASGSGETQYF
TRBJ2-7	TRBV28	NA	NA	TGTGCCAGCAGTTTAACAGCAGGGTACTACGAGCAGTACTTC	CASSLTAGYYEQYF
TRBJ1-5	TRBV19	NA	NA	TGTGCCAGTAGTACAACCTGGGGGGGACCTAGCAATCAGCCCCAGCATTTT	CASSTTWGGPSNQPQHF
TRBJ2-3	TRBV10-3	NA	NA	TGTGCCATCAGTGACAGGCAAGATACGCAGTATTTT	CAISDRQDTQYF
TRBJ1-2	TRBV3-1/TRBV3-2	TRBD1	few	TGTGCCAGCAGCCAGGGGACAGGGAGGCGAGGCTATGGCTACACCTTC	CASSQGTGRRGYGYTF
TRBJ2-3	TRBV9	TRBD2	NA	TGTGCCAGCAGCGTGAGCCCGGGGGGGATGATAGCAGATACGCAGTATTTT	CASSVSPGGMIADTQYF
TRBJ1-2	TRBV25-1	NA	NA	TGTGCCAGCAGTGAGAAGGGAGCCTATGGCTACACCTTC	CASSEKGAYGYTF
TRBJ2-1	TRBV2	NA	NA	TGTGCCAGCAGTGAAAGCGGAGTCATTTACAATGAGCAGTTCTTC	CASSESGVIYNEQFF
TRBJ2-7	TRBV7-9	TRBD2	NA	TGTGCCAGCAGCCACACATTAGCGGGCGAGCAGTACTTC	CASSHTLAGEQYF
TRBJ2-5	TRBV6-1	NA	NA	TGTGCCAGCAGTGAAGCGCGCGGGGTGGCGAGGGAGACCCAGTACTTC	CASSEARGVARETQYF
TRBJ1-2	TRBV21-1	NA	once	TGTGCCAGCAGCAAAGAAGAGCAGGGGGCGGGTGGCTACACCTTC	CASSKEEQGAGGYTF
TRBJ2-7	TRBV29-1	NA	NA	TGCAGCGTTGAAGGCGGGAACGAGCAGTACTTC	CSVEGGNEQYF
TRBJ1-4	TRBV5-1	NA	NA	TGCGCCAGCAGCCTGGGACATGCCCAGGATGAAAAACTGTTTTTT	CASSLGHAQDEKLFF
TRBJ2-7	TRBV30	NA	NA	TGTGCCTGGGGAGACAGCTACGAGCAGTACTTC	CAWGDSYEQYF
TRBJ2-2	TRBV5-1	TRBD1	NA	TGCGCCAGCAGCTTGCGGGTCCTCGGACAGGCGGGCGGCACCGGGGAGCTGTTTTTT	CASSLRVLGQAGGTGELFF
TRBJ2-7	TRBV7-8	TRBD2	once	TGTGCCAGCAGTCCGGGACTTTCGGGCACTAGCGCCTACGAGCAGTACTTC	CASSPGLSGTSAYEQYF
TRBJ2-6	TRBV28	NA	once	TGTGCCAGCAGTAGTCGGCTGAGGGGGGCCAACGTCCTGACTTTC	CASSSRLRGANVLTF
TRBJ2-3	TRBV18	TRBD2	NA	TGTGCCAGCTCAGGTGGCGGGAGAGATACGCAGTATTTT	CASSGGGRDTQYF
TRBJ2-5	TRBV19	TRBD2	NA	TGTGCCAGTAGGGAGCGGGAGGGGTTTGAGACCCAGTACTTC	CASREREGFETQYF
TRBJ2-7	TRBV9	TRBD1	NA	TGTGCCAGCAGTCGGACAGGGCGTGGGGAGCAGTACTTC	CASSRTGRGEQYF
TRBJ2-7	TRBV5-6	NA	once	TGTGCCAGCAGCTTGTTCACGGACAAGGTGCAGTACTTC	CASSLFTDKVQYF
TRBJ1-3	TRBV6-5	NA	NA	TGTGCCAGCAGTTACGGTAGCTCTGGAAACACCATATATTTT	CASSYGSSGNTIYF
TRBJ2-7	TRBV5-3	NA	NA	TGTGCCAGAAAATTCAGGAGGTGGGCCTACGAGCAGTACTTC	CARKFRRWAYEQYF
TRBJ2-5	TRBV6-1	NA	NA	TGTGCCAGCAGTGAAGAGGGCAGCGGAAGGGAGACCCAGTACTTC	CASSEEGSGRETQYF
TRBJ1-4	TRBV28	NA	NA	TGTGCCAGCGGGAATGGGGGCAGGGTGGGTGAAAAACTGTTTTTT	CASGNGGRVGEKLFF